The 30 T cell receptor beta chains below were found in one sample sequenced in a study of glioma-infiltrating T cells after dendritic cell vaccination. The protocol was immunoSEQ multiplex PCR, while the TCRdb copy is restricted to in-frame clones and leaves out a portion. The sample carries around 100,000 clones, 81% recorded once. The source material was blood, sampled before dendritic cell vaccination. The receptors derive from a human donor with glioblastoma.

About this clone itself: This CDR3 is also generated by other DNA sequences in the sample. The V and J genes are TRBV5-4 and TRBJ1-2, with 8 bases aligning to TRBD1. Germline V CDR1 and CDR2: SGHNT, YYREEE (reference sequence). The CDR3 covers 14 residues. The V and J ends lost 2 bases and 7 bases, in that order; junction bases with no gene match: 7. The CDR3 nucleotides read TGTGCCAGCAGCTTTCCGGACAGGGTTAGTGGCTACACCTTC. It codes for CASSFPDRVSGYTF.

V gene TRBV11-2 combines with J gene TRBJ2-5; TRBD1 matches at 8 bases. The V gene end was trimmed by 5 bases and the J gene end by 5 bases; junction bases not matched to a gene: 7. The CDR3 spans 14 residues. CDR1 and CDR2 from the germline V gene are SGHAT and FQNNGV. The CDR3 here is CASSPWDRQETQYF. As DNA, the CDR3 is TGTGCCAGCAGCCCCTGGGACAGGCAGGAGACCCAGTACTTC. The complete variable domain, with remaining parts taken from reference TRBV11-2 and TRBJ2-5, reads EAGVAQSPRYKIIEKRQSVAFWCNPISGHATLYWYQQILGQGPKLLIQFQNNGVVDDSQLPKDRFSAERLKGVDSTLKIQPAKLEDSAVYLCASSPWDRQETQYFGPGTRLLVL.

The chain combines TRBV5-6 with TRBJ1-6; 7 bases are shared with TRBD1. V dropped 3 bases and J dropped 7; count of bases not matched to a gene: 4. Germline V gives CDR1 SGHDT, CDR2 YYEEEE. The CDR3 runs 14 residues. CDR3 nucleotide sequence: TGTGCCAGCAGCTCCCCGGGACAGAATTCACCCCTCCACTTT. It codes for CASSSPGQNSPLHF.

This clone was found once. The chain carries TRBV11-3 and TRBJ2-1, with a tentative D call TRBD2 (7 bases). The CDR3 is 14 residues long. The V end was cut by 3 bases, the J end by 8 bases, with 14 bases between. Germline values: CDR1 SGHNT, CDR2 YENEEA. CDR3 sequence (DNA): TGTGCCAGCAGCTTCCGAGGGGGGGCAGATGAGCAGTTCTTC. Translating gives CASSFRGGADEQFF.

This chain connects TRBV6-1 to TRBJ1-2; TRBD1 aligns across 7 bases. The CDR3 contains 15 residues. Per germline, CDR1 MNHNS and CDR2 SASEGT. V was clipped by 6 bases and J by 5 bases; unmatched bases: 12. The CDR3 DNA is TGTGCCAGCAGGGGGGACAGTCAGAGCCCTTATGGCTACACCTTC. This codes for CASRGDSQSPYGYTF.

The genes are TRBV29-1 and TRBJ2-5, with unresolved D. Germline V CDR1 and CDR2: SQVTM, ANQGSEA. Trimming stripped 4 bases from V and 4 bases from J, with 7 bases between. The CDR3 loop spans 11 amino acids. CDR3 nucleotides: TGCAGCGTTGGTAGTACAGAGACCCAGTACTTC. It yields the protein CSVGSTETQYF.

The chain links TRBV30 to TRBJ2-3; 13 bases are a match to TRBD2. V lost 5 bases, J lost 11 bases, and 13 bases stayed unmatched. This CDR3 spans 15 amino acids. Germline V gene data show CDR1 as GTSNPN and CDR2 as SVGIG (reference sequence). CDR3 DNA: TGTGCCTGGGCTATAACGACTAGCGGGGGGTCGGGGCAGTATTTT. Translating it yields CAWAITTSGGSGQYF.

The chain combines TRBV6-6 with TRBJ2-3; no clear D. The germline gives CDR1 MNHNY, CDR2 SVGAGI (reference sequence). The CDR3 runs to 11 residues. V dropped 7 bases and J dropped 4 bases, with 6 bases sitting between them. CDR3 nucleotides: TGTGCCAGCACCTACTCAGATACGCAGTATTTT. This translates into CASTYSDTQYF.

The CDR3 spells CASSLSGAGGLHEQYF. The DNA of the CDR3 is TGTGCCAGCAGCTTATCTGGGGCGGGGGGGCTGCACGAGCAGTACTTC. The rearrangement joins TRBV7-2 to TRBJ2-7; 9 bases agree with TRBD2. Germline V gives CDR1 SGHTA, CDR2 FQGNSA. This CDR3 is built from 16 residues. Trimming cost V 2 bases and J 5 bases; bases outside gene matches: 10.

This chain joins TRBV10-2 and TRBJ1-4; D ambiguous. The CDR3 contains 14 residues. Germline CDR1 is WSHSY and CDR2 is SAAADI. Between the trimmed V and J ends, which lost 2 bases and 7 bases, there was a span of 11 bases. The CDR3 reads CASSEGPEGEKLFF. In DNA, the CDR3 is TGCGCCAGCAGTGAGGGCCCAGAGGGTGAAAAACTGTTTTTT.

This clone was recorded a few times. This CDR3 is CASSPDSGTDTQYF. CDR3 DNA sequence: TGCGCCAGCAGCCCGGATAGCGGCACAGATACGCAGTATTTT. The gene calls are TRBV5-1 and TRBJ2-3; maybe TRBD2 (5 bases). Trimming took 4 bases from V and 1 from J, leaving 10 bases between them. CDR3 size: 14 residues. Germline CDR1 reads SGHRS; CDR2 reads YFSETQ. Variable domain in full (rest from reference TRBV5-1 and TRBJ2-3): KAGVTQTPRYLIKTRGQQVTLSCSPISGHRSVSWYQQTPGQGLQFLFEYFSETQRNKGNFPGRFSGRQFSNSRSEMNVSTLELGDSALYLCASSPDSGTDTQYFGPGTRLTVL.

This chain connects TRBV7-8 to TRBJ1-2; no firm D call. Trimming pared 5 bases from V and 4 bases from J, leaving 8 bases between. CDR1 and CDR2 from the germline V gene are SGHVS and FQNEAQ. The CDR3 totals 12 residues. CDR3 coding DNA: TGTGCCAGCAGCCTCCCGGGCTATGGCTACACCTTC. Its translation is CASSLPGYGYTF.

V gene TRBV14 combines with J gene TRBJ1-2, with D hard to call. V was shortened by 1 base and J by 2 bases, with 11 bases between the two germline ends. Germline CDR1 is SGHDN and CDR2 is FVKESK. The CDR3 is made up of 15 amino acids. CDR3 nucleotide sequence: TGTGCCAGCAGCCAAGTGATTGGGGAGAACTATGGCTACACCTTC. Protein product: CASSQVIGENYGYTF.

This clone has a handful of counts. This chain connects TRBV10-1 to TRBJ1-1, with a possible D match to TRBD1 (6 bases). Germline lookup yields CDR1 WNHNN and CDR2 SYGVQD (reference sequence). V lost 2 bases and J lost 6, with 19 bases in between. CDR3 length: 16 residues. CDR3 region: CASSEGTGLNFAEAFF. For the CDR3, the DNA is TGCGCCAGCAGTGAGGGAACAGGGCTAAATTTCGCTGAAGCTTTCTTT.

J is TRBJ1-1 and V is TRBV6-1; D ambiguous. This CDR3 contains 15 residues. Germline V gene lookup returns CDR1 MNHNS and CDR2 SASEGT. Trimming took off 5 bases at V and 3 bases at J, with 16 bases between the two ends. The CDR3 sequence: CASSRGRFADTEAFF. CDR3 in DNA: TGTGCCAGCAGTCGAGGTCGATTTGCCGACACTGAAGCTTTCTTT.

This sequence joins TRBV29-1 and TRBJ2-7, with D unclear. The germline gives CDR1 SQVTM, CDR2 ANQGSEA. The V and J ends lost 0 bases and 1 base respectively, with 7 bases between them. This CDR3 comprises 13 residues. The CDR3 DNA reads as TGCAGCGTTGAAGATGCAGTTTCCTACGAGCAGTACTTC. Translating it yields CSVEDAVSYEQYF.

The rearrangement links TRBV7-2 to TRBJ2-5, with D perhaps TRBD2 (5 bases). The CDR3 length is 14 residues. With 5 bases removed from V and 5 bases from J, the gap between germline ends came to 15 bases. The germline CDR1 and CDR2 sequences are SGHTA and FQGNSA. As DNA, the CDR3 is TGTGCCAGCAGCGCGGACTTGTCCCGGGAGACCCAGTACTTC. Translation: CASSADLSRETQYF.

This clone was seen just once. V and J are TRBV6-1 and TRBJ2-7; D is perhaps TRBD1 (6 bases). V gave up 8 bases and J gave up 2 bases, with 13 bases separating them. Germline lookup yields CDR1 MNHNS and CDR2 SASEGT. The CDR3 has 13 residues. This chain's CDR3 is CASSQGHTYEQYF. The CDR3 coding sequence is TGTGCCAGCTCTCAGGGGCATACCTACGAGCAGTACTTC.

This chain connects TRBV10-3 to TRBJ1-1; 9 bases agree with TRBD1. The CDR3 loop spans 15 amino acids. With V trimmed by 3 bases and J by 5 bases, 7 bases remained unmatched. Germline CDR1 and CDR2: ENHRY and SYGVKD. This CDR3 is CAISDWTGVGTEAFF. DNA for the CDR3: TGTGCCATCAGTGACTGGACAGGGGTGGGGACTGAAGCTTTCTTT.

This chain links TRBV19 with TRBJ1-4; D is possibly TRBD1 (6 bases). The CDR3 is 16 amino acids. Trimming stripped 3 bases from V and 8 bases from J, with 19 bases between. CDR1 is LNHDA, CDR2 SQIVND, per germline (reference sequence). The CDR3 DNA sequence: TGTGCCAGTAGTATCTTCGGACAGACCTTCGGGGAAAAACTGTTTTTT. It yields the protein CASSIFGQTFGEKLFF.

This rearrangement joins TRBV4-2 to TRBJ1-4; 9 bases line up with TRBD1. Trimming at V came to 6 bases and at J to 4 bases, leaving 12 bases not matched to a gene. Germline lookup yields CDR1 LGHNA and CDR2 YNFKEQ. The CDR3 contains 17 residues. The CDR3 coding sequence is TGTGCCAGCAGGAAAAGACAGGGACAGGGTAATAATGAAAAACTGTTTTTT. This sequence encodes CASRKRQGQGNNEKLFF.

The gene calls are TRBV6-5 and TRBJ1-1; D not resolved. The CDR3 has 9 amino acids. V lost 5 bases to trimming and J lost 13 bases, with 8 bases between them. The germline CDR1 and CDR2 sequences are MNHEY and SVGAGI. The CDR3 region is CASSARGFF. CDR3 sequence (DNA): TGTGCCAGCAGTGCCAGAGGTTTCTTT.

As for this clone: The identical CDR3 is also encoded by other nucleotide sequences in the sample. CDR3 protein: CASSPGTGEYVLTF. The CDR3 DNA is TGTGCCAGCTCGCCCGGGACAGGGGAGTACGTCCTGACTTTC. The chain has TRBV18 and TRBJ2-6, with 10 bases that match TRBD1. Per the germline V gene, CDR1 is KGHSH and CDR2 is LQKENI. The CDR3 has 14 residues. The junction had 7 bases not matched to a gene; V was cut back by 6 bases and J by 11 bases.

This rearrangement joins TRBV5-6 to TRBJ1-1; D is ambiguous. The CDR3 runs 12 residues. Trimming stripped 2 bases from V and 3 bases from J, with 5 bases between. The V gene's germline CDR1 is SGHDT and CDR2 YYEEEE. The CDR3 DNA sequence: TGTGCCAGCAGCTTACTCGACACTGAAGCTTTCTTT. As protein: CASSLLDTEAFF.

The chain is built from TRBV6-1 and TRBJ1-1, with D tentatively TRBD1 (6 bases). CDR1 MNHNS and CDR2 SASEGT come from the germline V gene. V gave up 6 bases and J gave up 10 bases, with 21 bases separating them. This CDR3 has 14 amino acids. Here the CDR3 reads CASRLGTGGKLAFF. The DNA of the CDR3 is TGTGCCAGCAGACTTGGGACGGGGGGCAAATTAGCTTTCTTT.

CDR3 nucleotides: TGTGCCAGCAGCCCCCGGGACAGACGCTCTGGGGCCAACGTCCTGACTTTC. Residues: CASSPRDRRSGANVLTF. The chain is built from TRBV7-3 and TRBJ2-6; the match to TRBD1 covers 7 bases. Per the germline V gene, CDR1 is SGHTA and CDR2 is FQGTGA. This CDR3 has 17 residues. J lost 0 bases, V lost 5 bases, and 7 bases had no gene match. Full variable domain (missing parts from reference TRBV7-3 and TRBJ2-6): GAGVSQTPSNKVTEKGKYVELRCDPISGHTALYWYRQSLGQGPEFLIYFQGTGAADDSGLPNDRFFAVRPEGSVSTLKIQRTERGDSAVYLCASSPRDRRSGANVLTFGAGSRLTVL.

The rearrangement joins TRBV18 to TRBJ2-1, with 9 bases that match TRBD1. V gave up 3 bases and J gave up 9 bases; unmatched junction bases: 12. CDR3 length equals 16 residues. The germline CDR1 and CDR2 sequences are KGHSH and LQKENI. This CDR3 reads CASSPETGQGRSEQFF. The CDR3 DNA reads TGTGCCAGCTCACCTGAGACGGGACAGGGTCGGAGTGAGCAGTTCTTC.

The chain combines TRBV18 with TRBJ1-1; D not resolved. This CDR3 has 15 residues. Trimming shortened V by 3 bases and J by 1 base, and 12 bases separated the two germline ends. From germline, CDR1 is KGHSH and CDR2 LQKENI. The CDR3 reads CASSPVGIGNTEAFF. The CDR3 DNA is TGTGCCAGCTCACCCGTCGGGATTGGGAACACTGAAGCTTTCTTT.

The chain links TRBV19 to TRBJ2-5; 8 positions agree with TRBD1. This CDR3 is 16 amino acids long. V was clipped by 7 bases and J by 4 bases; unmatched bases: 14. CDR1 LNHDA and CDR2 SQIVND come from the germline V gene (reference sequence). Here the CDR3 reads CASTGTYGQGGETQYF. The DNA of the CDR3 is TGTGCCAGTACGGGAACCTATGGACAGGGCGGAGAGACCCAGTACTTC.

V is TRBV9 and J is TRBJ1-2, with a possible D match to TRBD1 (5 bases). Per the germline V gene, CDR1 is SGDLS and CDR2 is YYNGEE. The CDR3 has 13 amino acids. V lost 0 bases to trimming and J lost 8 bases, with 11 bases between them. The CDR3 loop reads CASSVEDRGGYTF. The CDR3 nucleotides are TGTGCCAGCAGCGTAGAAGACCGGGGGGGCTACACCTTC.